This T cell receptor (beta chain) stems from a study of control samples from healthy donors and cancer patients. The assay was immunoSEQ multiplex PCR, and TCRdb's table has in-frame clones only and misses some. Of under 150,000 clones in the sample, roughly 94% were seen once. Specimen: blood. This sequence was found in a man in his thirties or forties in good health.

DNA of the CDR3: TGCGCCAGCAGCCAGGGACTAGCGGGGGGGGTTATAGATACGCAGTATTTT. Protein sequence: CASSQGLAGGVIDTQYF. The V call is TRBV4-3, the J call TRBJ2-3; TRBD2 matches at 16 bases. The CDR3 loop spans 17 amino acids. Germline values: CDR1 LGHNA, CDR2 YSLEER. V trimming: 3 bases; J trimming: 5 bases; junction bases outside the gene matches: 5.